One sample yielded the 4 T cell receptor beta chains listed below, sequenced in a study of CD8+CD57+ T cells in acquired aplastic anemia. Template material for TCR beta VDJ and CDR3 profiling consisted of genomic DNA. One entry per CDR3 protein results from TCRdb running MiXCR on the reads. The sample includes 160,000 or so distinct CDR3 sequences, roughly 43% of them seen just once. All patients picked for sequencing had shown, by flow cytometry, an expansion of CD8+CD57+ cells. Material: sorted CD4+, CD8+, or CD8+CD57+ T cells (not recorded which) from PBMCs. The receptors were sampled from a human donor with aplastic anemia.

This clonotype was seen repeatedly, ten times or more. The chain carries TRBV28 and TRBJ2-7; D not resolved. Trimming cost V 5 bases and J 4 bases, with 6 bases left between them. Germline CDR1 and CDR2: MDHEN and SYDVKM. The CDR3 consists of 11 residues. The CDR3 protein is CASSTSYEQYF. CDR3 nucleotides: TGTGCCAGCAGTACCTCTTACGAGCAGTACTTC. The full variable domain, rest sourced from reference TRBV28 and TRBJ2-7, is DVKVTQSSRYLVKRTGEKVFLECVQDMDHENMFWYRQDPGLGLRLIYFSYDVKMKEKGDIPEGYSVSREKKERFSLILESASTNQTSMYLCASSTSYEQYFGPGTRLTVT.

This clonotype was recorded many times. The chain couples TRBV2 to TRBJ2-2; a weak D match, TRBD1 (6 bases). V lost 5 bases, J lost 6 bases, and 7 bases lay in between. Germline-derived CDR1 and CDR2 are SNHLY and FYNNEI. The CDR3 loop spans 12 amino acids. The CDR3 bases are TGTGCCAGCAGTCCAGGGGCCGGGGAGCTGTTTTTT. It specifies CASSPGAGELFF.

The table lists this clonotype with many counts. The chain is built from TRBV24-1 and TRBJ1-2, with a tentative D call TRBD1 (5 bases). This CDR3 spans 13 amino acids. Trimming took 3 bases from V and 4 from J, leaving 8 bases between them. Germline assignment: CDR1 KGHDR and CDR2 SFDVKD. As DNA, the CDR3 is TGTGCCACCAGTGATGGTGGGGGCTATGGCTACACCTTC. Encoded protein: CATSDGGGYGYTF.

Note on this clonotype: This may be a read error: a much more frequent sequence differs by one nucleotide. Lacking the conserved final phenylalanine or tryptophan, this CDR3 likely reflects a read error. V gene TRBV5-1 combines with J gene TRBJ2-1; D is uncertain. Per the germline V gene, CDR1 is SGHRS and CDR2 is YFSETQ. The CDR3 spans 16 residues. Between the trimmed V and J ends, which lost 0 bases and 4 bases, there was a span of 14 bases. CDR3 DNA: TGCGCCAGCAGCTTGGCCTCAGGTACGGTATACAATGAGCAGTTCCTC. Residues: CASSLASGTVYNEQFL.